The present TCR beta chain was sequenced within a study of T cells after yellow fever vaccination. Looking at the study overall: It was SMART-Seq v4 Ultra Low Input that prepared the fractions with low cell numbers.

Points from the study as a whole: Few clonotypes appeared in both CD4 and CD8 compartments. Reappearance after the booster was observed for most primary-vaccination clones (roughly 97% CD4, roughly 88% CD8).

This clonotype was picked up a small number of times. Antigen unknown. TCRdb used MiXCR to reprocess the 5' RACE reads, holding one entry per CDR3 protein. This sample has about 120,000 distinct CDR3 sequences, with roughly 15% found just once. Germline V gene sequence: CDR1 KGHDR, CDR2 SFDVKD. The CDR3 consists of 16 residues. V lost 1 base to trimming and J lost 2 bases, with 12 bases between them. This material consisted of CD8+ T cells sorted from PBMCs, taken 5 days after the yellow fever booster vaccination. The sequence came from a man aged 18 to 35 who received the YFV17D yellow fever vaccine. The gene calls are TRBV24-1 and TRBJ2-3, with D possibly TRBD2 on 5 matching bases. The CDR3 nucleotides read TGTGCCACCAGTGATTTCCCCTCCGGGGTCACAGATACGCAGTATTTT. Its protein product is CATSDFPSGVTDTQYF.